This T cell receptor beta chain appears in the sequencing data of a study of cytomegalovirus exposure and HLA in healthy donors (dated by TCRdb to about 2017). About the study as a whole: According to a later analysis, the approximately 130 validation repertoires were produced on the same platform as the approximately 600 repertoires of the first cohort. The study aimed to test whether signatures of past pathogen exposure could be identified by cataloging public T cell receptors. In addition to the first cohort of 666 subjects, a separate validation cohort of approximately 120 different subjects was used. The study combined high-throughput TCR immunosequencing, statistical association of individual TCRs with disease status, and machine learning to predict cytomegalovirus infection status.

Study-level results and caveats: In a later analysis, TCRs clustered in the first cohort were found to also tend to co-occur in the roughly 130 validation repertoires, with about 94% of cluster scores above 0. The study gave a list of under 200 TCR beta chains associated with cytomegalovirus. In vitro tests confirmed that a few of the cytomegalovirus-associated TCR beta chains recognize cytomegalovirus antigens. While some public TCRs were present in many individuals, most TCR sequences turned up only very rarely across donors. The classifier was reported to diagnose cytomegalovirus status with high specificity and sensitivity in both the original and validation cohorts. The authors suggested that the approach could potentially be generalized to other disease states and immunological phenotypes. A later analysis had no HLA typing for the validation cohort, so co-occurrence there was scored across all 130 or so repertoires.

As concerns this clone: This clone's antigen is unknown. No much larger clonotype is one base removed from it; base qualities were not supplied.

The library was built by means of the immunoSEQ multiplex PCR assay. The study's own analysis went as follows. A statistical classification framework was developed to diagnose cytomegalovirus status using the catalog of TCR beta chain sequences. This is the immuneACCESS table as TCRdb keeps it, with only in-frame sequences that have V and J called. A part of the clones is gone; compared with another copy, unresolved V genes explain less than half, and the rest is unexplained. The D gene and trimming were derived from the DNA, and the V and J assignments and clone size from that table. The sample has 60,000 to 90,000 clones on record, roughly 80% of them singletons. The ten largest clones add up to less than 3% of the sample. Counted from cysteine to phenylalanine, this CDR3 has 13 amino acids. Solely the CDR3 DNA is kept, with 39 bases framed from the first base. V and J lose 0 bases and 6 bases, and a span of 9 bases separates them. Taken from the germline V gene, the CDR1 and CDR2 loops are SGHDT and YYEEEE.

The donors belonged to the validation cohort of under 150 subjects, which was separate from the 666-subject first cohort. This TCR was sampled from a man aged 30 to 39 in good health and CMV-seronegative. The chain links TRBV5-6 with TRBJ1-1; the D gene is not confidently resolved. The sample was PBMCs. The CDR3 amino acid sequence is: CASSLGQFAEAFF. The bases are TGTGCCAGCAGCTTGGGTCAGTTCGCTGAAGCTTTCTTT.